The sequence of this T cell receptor (beta chain) was determined in a study of cytomegalovirus exposure and HLA in healthy donors. Study summary: There were 88 million or so unique TCRs (from HLA-typed donors) in an early data release. Among the 400 or so donors who were genotyped, 81% fell in the genetic ancestry cluster that is associated with self-reported Caucasian donors. Overall study findings and caveats: TCR association rates varied by HLA locus in a later analysis, with DRB1 highest and HLA-C lowest.

Primers included in the PCR were 60 Vbeta and 13 Jbeta primers. Original processing methods: About 11 million of the 60 million to 90 million unique TCR beta chains counted in a later analysis were shared. The protocol was immunoSEQ multiplex PCR, while the TCRdb copy is restricted to in-frame clones and leaves out a portion. The DNA was the basis for D and trimming; V, J and clone size are from that table. Among 200,000 to 300,000 clones listed, around four fifths were seen once. Points on this clone: Its antigen is currently unknown.

V gave up 7 bases and J gave up 3 bases; unmatched junction bases: 18. Per germline, CDR1 GTSNPN and CDR2 SVGIG (reference sequence). The length of the CDR3 is 18 residues. This clonotype was obtained from a middle-aged woman in good health and CMV-seropositive. The source material was PBMCs. The rearrangement links TRBV30 to TRBJ2-5, with 12 bases lining up with TRBD2. The CDR3 nucleotides are TGTGCCTTCTCTATCGTTCTAGCGGGAGGGCTAATTGAAGAGACCCAGTACTTC. Its translation: CAFSIVLAGGLIEETQYF.